This T cell receptor (beta chain) emerged from a study of cytomegalovirus exposure and HLA in healthy donors. Study-level points and caveats: Segments of the TCR beta V type were, in most cases, productive about 90% or about 30% of the time in an earlier analysis.

The CDR3 runs to 14 residues. V was pared by 5 bases and J by 3 bases, with 14 bases between. Germline values: CDR1 PRHDT, CDR2 FYEKMQ (reference sequence). With 60 Vbeta and 13 Jbeta primers, the PCR was carried out. The method was immunoSEQ multiplex PCR; TCRdb's version includes in-frame clones alone and lacks a portion of them. Among around 150,000 clones listed, 60% to 80% were seen once. Donors consisted of healthy bone marrow donors. Worth noting for this clone: Its antigen is not identified.

Sequenced material: PBMCs. The source is a male donor in good health and CMV-seronegative. The V gene is TRBV13, the J gene TRBJ2-7; D is ambiguous. The CDR3 DNA sequence: TGTGCCAGCAGCGAGAGCGTGGCTTACTACGAGCAGTACTTC. Amino acid sequence: CASSESVAYYEQYF. Full variable domain (missing parts from reference TRBV13 and TRBJ2-7): AAGVIQSPRHLIKEKRETATLKCYPIPRHDTVYWYQQGPGQDPQFLISFYEKMQSDKGSIPDRFSAQQFSDYHSELNMSSLELGDSALYFCASSESVAYYEQYFGPGTRLTVT.